A single sample gave rise to the 9 T cell receptor beta chains below, sequenced in a study of response to subunit inactivated influenza vaccine. TCRdb re-derived calls from the RT-PCR reads in MiXCR, one entry per CDR3 protein. The sample shows 450,000 to 600,000 distinct CDR3 sequences, approximately 6.9% of them seen only once. Sequences were derived from PBMCs from blood, sampled 23 months after vaccination. These receptors were obtained from a man aged 50 to 75 who received an inactivated influenza vaccine.

The table lists this clonotype with a few counts. V is TRBV4-1 and J is TRBJ2-4; no firm D call. CDR1 and CDR2 from the germline V gene are MGHRA and YSYEKL. This CDR3 has 15 amino acids. V shed 0 bases and J shed 0 bases, with 6 bases lying between them. CDR3 DNA: TGCGCCAGCAGCCAAGAGACCGTAGCCAAAAACATTCAGTACTTC. This sequence encodes CASSQETVAKNIQYF.

This clonotype was counted only a few times. V usage is TRBV14 and J usage is TRBJ2-1; D is perhaps TRBD2 (5 bases). The germline CDR1 and CDR2 sequences are SGHDN and FVKESK. The CDR3 has 16 amino acids. V was shortened by 0 bases and J by 7 bases, with 16 bases between the two germline ends. The CDR3 sequence is CASSQDRAALANEQFF. The DNA of the CDR3 is TGTGCCAGCAGCCAAGATAGGGCAGCTCTAGCAAATGAGCAGTTCTTC.

Many counts were recorded for this clonotype. V gene TRBV3-1 combines with J gene TRBJ2-1; 11 bases match TRBD2. This CDR3 is 16 amino acids long. CDR1 and CDR2 (germline): LGHDT, YNNKEL (reference sequence). V dropped 4 bases and J dropped 2; count of bases not matched to a gene: 4. This CDR3 reads CASSPYSGGAYNEQFF. The CDR3 DNA reads as TGTGCCAGCAGCCCATATAGCGGGGGGGCCTACAATGAGCAGTTCTTC.

V is TRBV28 and J is TRBJ2-1, with 8 bases fitting TRBD2. The CDR3 has 13 amino acids. Germline V CDR1 and CDR2: MDHEN, SYDVKM. V shed 8 bases and J 6 bases; nucleotides not matched to a gene: 6. CDR3 in amino acids: CASSSGLSNEQFF. The CDR3 bases are TGTGCCAGCTCTAGCGGGCTCTCCAATGAGCAGTTCTTC.

This clonotype was seen only a few times. The genes are TRBV20-1 and TRBJ1-2; no definite D call. From germline, CDR1 is DFQATT and CDR2 SNEGSKA (reference sequence). V lost 2 bases and J 4 bases, leaving 20 bases between the germline ends. This CDR3 is 16 amino acids long. The CDR3 DNA sequence: TGCAGTGCTAGAATAAACCCTAGCCTCGCTGGCTATGGCTACACCTTC. Translating it yields CSARINPSLAGYGYTF.

This chain links TRBV7-2 with TRBJ2-6; a weak D match, TRBD1 (6 bases). Germline V gene data show CDR1 as SGHTA and CDR2 as FQGNSA. The CDR3 is made up of 15 amino acids. V lost 5 bases and J 4 bases, leaving 12 bases between the germline ends. The CDR3 sequence: CASSAGEGGANVLTF. The CDR3 region has the DNA TGTGCCAGCAGCGCAGGGGAAGGAGGGGCCAACGTCCTGACTTTC.

The J gene is TRBJ2-1, the V gene TRBV20-1, with TRBD2 matching over 10 bases. The trim removed 0 bases at V and 8 bases at J, leaving 13 bases unmatched. Germline-derived CDR1 and CDR2 are DFQATT and SNEGSKA (reference sequence). CDR3 length equals 17 residues. For the CDR3, the DNA is TGCAGTGCTAGAGAAAGCTCTAGCGGGGGCCTAAGGGATGAGCAGTTCTTC. Translation gives CSARESSSGGLRDEQFF.

The chain couples TRBV6-2 or TRBV6-3 to TRBJ1-2; 7 bases align to TRBD1. The CDR3 contains 13 residues. The V gene end was trimmed by 6 bases and the J gene end by 2 bases; junction bases not matched to a gene: 3. CDR1 is MNHEY, CDR2 SVGEGT, per germline. Here the CDR3 DNA reads TGTGCCAGCAGCATGGACAGGAACTATGGCTACACCTTC. Translated, it gives CASSMDRNYGYTF.

This clonotype was observed many times. The rearrangement links TRBV20-1 to TRBJ2-7, with D perhaps assigned TRBD1 or TRBD2 (5 bases each). V lost 0 bases and J 9 bases, leaving 18 bases between the germline ends. This CDR3 region has 14 residues. Germline V lookup: CDR1 DFQATT, CDR2 SNEGSKA (reference sequence). The CDR3 loop reads CSARDLGTALSQYF. CDR3 nucleotide sequence: TGCAGTGCTAGAGATCTCGGGACGGCACTTTCGCAGTACTTC.